This is a list of T cell receptor beta chains from one sample in a study of shared clonotypes between healthy human individuals. TCRdb keeps only in-frame clones here, not all; method: immunoSEQ multiplex PCR. In the table there are roughly 530,000 clones, roughly 95% of which are singletons. The source material was naive CD4+ T cells sorted from blood. The receptors were sampled from a woman aged 25 to 39 in good health. Both conserved end residues are part of each CDR3. Each record gives: D gene, clone size, V gene, J gene, CDR3 protein, CDR3 DNA. A D gene is named only where the DNA matches it firmly. Clone sizes are given selectively: once, few, many, or a class where the clone is expanded.

>TRBD2|.|TRBV19|TRBJ2-3
CASSVTSATDTQYF
TGTGCCAGTAGTGTGACTAGCGCCACAGATACGCAGTATTTT
>TRBD1|.|TRBV28|TRBJ1-2
CASTPRDRGIYGYTF
TGTGCCAGCACCCCCCGGGACAGGGGGATCTATGGCTACACCTTC
>TRBD1|.|TRBV11-2|TRBJ2-7
CASSRGQNLVAYF
TGTGCCAGCAGCAGGGGACAGAATCTGGTGGCGTACTTC
>.|.|TRBV5-4|TRBJ2-3
CASSLDSPLVTDTQYF
TGTGCCAGCAGCTTGGACTCACCCTTAGTCACAGATACGCAGTATTTT
>.|.|TRBV19|TRBJ1-5
CASSIYPQENQPQHF
TGTGCCAGTAGTATCTATCCCCAGGAGAATCAGCCCCAGCATTTT
>TRBD1|.|TRBV28|TRBJ1-4
CASSPTTGGASGLFF
TGTGCCAGCAGTCCAACGACAGGGGGCGCATCGGGGCTGTTTTTT
>.|.|TRBV5-1|TRBJ2-7
CASSLAAGSDEQYF
TGCGCCAGCAGCTTGGCCGCAGGGTCCGACGAGCAGTACTTC
>TRBD2|.|TRBV6-1|TRBJ2-2
CASRDPPGLVGELFF
TGTGCCAGCAGGGACCCACCGGGACTAGTCGGGGAGCTGTTTTTT
>.|.|TRBV7-2|TRBJ2-7
CASSLDGASYEQYF
TGTGCCAGCAGCTTAGACGGGGCCTCCTACGAGCAGTACTTC
>.|.|TRBV5-4|TRBJ2-7
CASSLGGEQYF
TGTGCCAGCAGCTTGGGAGGCGAGCAGTACTTC
>.|.|TRBV2|TRBJ2-3
CACRRVRTDTQYF
TGTGCCTGCAGAAGGGTCCGGACAGATACGCAGTATTTT
>.|.|TRBV29-1|TRBJ1-5
CSVGGDSNQPQHF
TGCAGCGTAGGCGGGGATAGCAATCAGCCCCAGCATTTT
>TRBD1|.|TRBV6-1|TRBJ1-3
CASSSGGGNTIYF
TGTGCCAGCAGTTCAGGGGGAGGTAACACCATATATTTT
>.|.|TRBV7-2|TRBJ2-3
CASSLTQYF
TGTGCCAGCAGCTTAACGCAGTATTTT
>.|.|TRBV18|TRBJ2-2
CASSIQRENTGELFF
TGTGCCAGCTCAATACAACGGGAAAACACCGGGGAGCTGTTTTTT
>.|.|TRBV5-1|TRBJ2-7
CASSLVSGGWYEQYF
TGCGCCAGCAGCTTGGTATCCGGAGGGTGGTACGAGCAGTACTTC
>TRBD2|.|TRBV6-4|TRBJ2-3
CASSRTSGSGTDTQYF
TGTGCCAGCAGTCGGACTAGCGGGAGTGGGACAGATACGCAGTATTTT
>.|.|TRBV28|TRBJ1-5
CASNDSGRFNQPQHF
TGTGCCAGCAACGACTCCGGCAGGTTCAATCAGCCCCAGCATTTT
>.|.|TRBV28|TRBJ2-5
CASSLGRFGGTQYF
TGTGCCAGCAGTTTAGGTCGGTTTGGGGGGACCCAGTACTTC
>TRBD2|.|TRBV25-1|TRBJ2-1
CASSGTAGLAKDEQFF
TGTGCCAGCAGTGGAACAGCGGGACTAGCTAAAGATGAGCAGTTCTTC
>.|.|TRBV10-2|TRBJ2-1
CASRGAALYNEQFF
TGCGCCAGCCGAGGAGCGGCCCTCTACAATGAGCAGTTCTTC
>TRBD1|.|TRBV19|TRBJ2-5
CASSMGQLETQYF
TGTGCCAGTAGTATGGGACAGTTGGAGACCCAGTACTTC
>.|.|TRBV19|TRBJ1-2
CASSVQGANYGYTF
TGTGCCAGTAGTGTCCAGGGAGCTAACTATGGCTACACCTTC
>.|.|TRBV27|TRBJ2-3
CASSQTGTTTDTQYF
TGTGCCAGCAGCCAGACCGGGACAACCACAGATACGCAGTATTTT
>.|.|TRBV6-5|TRBJ1-5
CASSITVSNQPQHF
TGTGCCAGCAGCATTACGGTTAGCAATCAGCCCCAGCATTTT
>TRBD1|.|TRBV5-4|TRBJ2-7
CASSSGTGGFSHEQYF
TGTGCCAGCAGCTCCGGGACAGGGGGCTTCTCTCACGAGCAGTACTTC
>TRBD1|.|TRBV5-1|TRBJ1-2
CASSALTGGRGYGYTF
TGCGCCAGCAGCGCTCTTACAGGGGGTCGTGGCTATGGCTACACCTTC
>TRBD2|once|TRBV27|TRBJ2-3
CASSFSSGPRGDTQYF
TGTGCCAGCAGTTTCTCTAGCGGCCCAAGGGGAGATACGCAGTATTTT
>TRBD1|.|TRBV11-3|TRBJ2-7
CASSGGTGPQTEQYF
TGTGCCAGCAGCGGTGGGACAGGACCACAAACCGAGCAGTACTTC
>.|.|TRBV28|TRBJ1-5
CASSLNPGQDNQPQHF
TGTGCCAGCAGTTTAAACCCGGGACAAGACAATCAGCCCCAGCATTTT
>.|.|TRBV28|TRBJ2-7
CASRPGTVYYEQYF
TGTGCCAGCAGACCCGGGACTGTCTACTACGAGCAGTACTTC
>.|.|TRBV28|TRBJ1-2
CASSIQDSYYGYTF
TGTGCCAGCAGTATACAGGACAGTTACTATGGCTACACCTTC
>.|.|TRBV27|TRBJ2-2
CASSPGSHTGELFF
TGTGCCAGCAGTCCTGGGAGCCACACCGGGGAGCTGTTTTTT
>.|.|TRBV19|TRBJ1-2
CASTPTWTRFTNYGYTF
TGTGCCAGTACCCCCACATGGACAAGATTTACAAACTATGGCTACACCTTC
>.|once|TRBV10-3|TRBJ1-1
CAIRGTRGKANTEAFF
TGTGCCATCAGGGGGACCCGAGGGAAAGCGAACACTGAAGCTTTCTTT
>.|once|TRBV5-1|TRBJ2-1
CASSLEGRDYNEQFF
TGCGCCAGCAGCTTGGAGGGGCGGGACTACAATGAGCAGTTCTTC
>TRBD1|.|TRBV19|TRBJ1-1
CASSIDGTGRSLSEAFF
TGTGCCAGTAGTATAGATGGGACAGGTCGGAGTTTATCTGAAGCTTTCTTT
>.|.|TRBV29-1|TRBJ2-3
CSVEDRKRSSTDTQYF
TGCAGCGTTGAAGATCGAAAGCGGTCTAGCACAGATACGCAGTATTTT
>.|.|TRBV28|TRBJ2-7
CASRPWGQGSGEQYF
TGTGCCAGCCGCCCTTGGGGGCAGGGGTCCGGCGAGCAGTACTTC